Below, one T cell receptor beta chain is given with its context. Individuals having autoimmune disease history or systemic immunosuppression were not enrolled. This entry belongs to a study of OX40 agonist ivuxolimab in advanced cancers. At the level of the study: An agonistic human IgG2 monoclonal antibody against OX40 (CD134) was given. Three patients had partial responses: one hepatocellular carcinoma, two cutaneous melanoma. Each patient was given ivuxolimab into a vein every 2 weeks, at 0.01 to 10 mg/kg.

Measured with immunoSEQ multiplex PCR; TCRdb has only the in-frame clones, and not every one. The sample holds fewer than 80,000 clones, roughly nine tenths seen once. The CDR3 extends over 15 amino acids. Germline CDR1 and CDR2: SGHTA and FQGTGA. V was clipped by 5 bases and J by 4 bases, with 14 bases between them. The sample consisted of CD4+ or CD8+ T cells sorted from blood, taken in a trial of the OX40 agonist ivuxolimab. V is TRBV7-3 and J is TRBJ2-2; maybe TRBD1 (6 bases). The sequence came from an adult with an advanced solid tumor such as melanoma, head and neck, liver or kidney cancer. The CDR3 DNA is TGTGCCAGCAGCCAATGGACAGCACTCACCGGGGAGCTGTTTTTT. As protein: CASSQWTALTGELFF.